This T cell receptor beta chain was profiled in a study of Graves' ophthalmopathy and Graves' hyperthyroidism. Study-level findings and limits: In blood, most expanded thyroid clonotypes above 0.001 frequency were also detected.

Amplification of TCR beta CDR3 regions used RNA transcripts. Second-round multiplex PCR came after first-round RT-PCR with HTBI primers. TCRdb re-called the multiplex PCR reads through MiXCR, storing one row per CDR3 protein. The data show about 200,000 distinct CDR3 sequences, with over 25% seen just once and 9.1% held by the top ten. Germline V gives CDR1 MNHEY, CDR2 SVGAGI. V lost 2 bases and J lost 3, with 7 bases in between. This CDR3 region has 13 residues. This clonotype has ten or more counts. Its antigen is unknown. Sequenced sample: peripheral blood. V and J are TRBV6-5 and TRBJ1-2; D call uncertain. This receptor was obtained from a man over 45 with Graves' ophthalmopathy. The CDR3 here is CASSYVRDYGYTF. As DNA, the CDR3 is TGTGCCAGCAGTTACGTCAGAGACTATGGCTACACCTTC.